This passage covers 5 T cell receptor beta chains from one sample sequenced in a study of T cells of healthy individuals. TCRdb fed the 5' RACE reads into MiXCR, producing one record per CDR3 protein. Of approximately 52,000 distinct CDR3 sequences listed, approximately 15% are singletons. The receptors come from a human donor in good health.

The chain links TRBV24-1 to TRBJ1-1; D is undetermined. The CDR3 totals 16 residues. Germline V CDR1 and CDR2: KGHDR, SFDVKD. With 2 bases removed from V and 0 bases from J, the gap between germline ends came to 12 bases. The CDR3 nucleotides are TGTGCCACCAGTGATTCTAGCCGAGGGATGAACACTGAAGCTTTCTTT. Translating gives CATSDSSRGMNTEAFF.

This clonotype was counted ten times or more. This chain connects TRBV5-5 to TRBJ1-5; tentative D call: TRBD1 (5 bases). CDR1 SGHKS and CDR2 YYEKEE come from the germline V gene (reference sequence). V shed 1 base and J shed 4 bases, with 12 bases lying between them. The CDR3 length is 15 residues. CDR3 protein: CASSLYVGDNQPQHF. CDR3 nucleotides: TGTGCCAGCAGCTTGTACGTGGGGGATAATCAGCCCCAGCATTTT.

This clonotype was counted once. Since a much larger clone is just one base distant, this may be a read error. This rearrangement joins TRBV2 to TRBJ1-6, with 7 bases lining up with TRBD1. The V gene's germline CDR1 is SNHLY and CDR2 FYNNEI. The CDR3 has 16 residues. In nucleotides, the CDR3 is TGTGCCAGCAGCCTCTTGACAGGGAACTATAAGTCACCCCTCCACTTT. It is translated as CASSLLTGNYKSPLHF. The full variable domain, rest sourced from reference TRBV2 and TRBJ1-6, is EPEVTQTPSHQVTQMGQEVILRCVPISNHLYFYWYRQILGQKVEFLVSFYNNEISEKSEIFDDQFSVERPDGSNFTLKIRSTKLEDSAMYFCASSLLTGNYKSPLHFGNGTRLTVT.

This clonotype was seen a handful of times. The genes are TRBV9 and TRBJ1-1; a weak D match, TRBD1 (6 bases). This CDR3 is 14 amino acids long. Germline V gene data show CDR1 as SGDLS and CDR2 as YYNGEE. Between the trimmed V and J ends, which lost 5 bases and 0 bases, there was a span of 11 bases. The CDR3 reads CASSYGQMNTEAFF. CDR3 nucleotides: TGTGCCAGCAGTTACGGACAGATGAACACTGAAGCTTTCTTT. The full variable domain, with the rest looked up from reference TRBV9 and TRBJ1-1, is DSGVTQTPKHLITATGQRVTLRCSPRSGDLSVYWYQQSLDQGLQFLIQYYNGEERAKGNILERFSAQQFPDLHSELNLSSLELGDSALYFCASSYGQMNTEAFFGQGTRLTVV.

The rearrangement uses TRBV20-1 and TRBJ2-5; D remains unclear. The V gene lost 3 bases and the J gene lost 5 bases, with 19 bases spanning the gap. CDR1 and CDR2 (germline): DFQATT, SNEGSKA (reference sequence). The CDR3 totals 15 residues. The CDR3 sequence: CSARSFSLARETQYF. The CDR3 DNA follows: TGCAGTGCTAGGTCCTTTAGCTTGGCAAGGGAGACCCAGTACTTC.